This TCR beta chain was recovered during a study of early T cells in non-severe SARS-CoV-2 infection. This clonotype was seen ten or more times. Antigen specificity is unknown. General study findings and limits: The matching step, a VDJdb search, favored anti-spike CD8 responses and missed private and CD4 specificities.

Attachment of unique molecular identifiers was made to individual cDNA molecules. TCRdb analysed the 5' RACE reads with MiXCR anew, one entry per CDR3 protein. The sample holds over 50,000 distinct CDR3 sequences, roughly 7.8% seen once. Specimen: whole blood, collected at baseline. The sequence was obtained from an adult who was a healthcare worker with PCR-confirmed SARS-CoV-2 infection or an uninfected control (not recorded which).

CDR3 residues: CASIIGLGGEQYF. CDR3 sequence (DNA): TGTGCCAGCATCATAGGTCTAGGGGGCGAGCAGTACTTC. The V and J genes are TRBV28 and TRBJ2-7; possible D gene TRBD1, 6 bases. Trimming shortened V by 7 bases and J by 6 bases, and 16 bases separated the two germline ends. Germline CDR1 and CDR2: MDHEN and SYDVKM. The CDR3 length is 13 residues.